The rows below give T cell receptor beta chains drawn from one sample of a study of T cell repertoires in cytomegalovirus infection. One entry per CDR3 protein results from TCRdb running MiXCR on the reads. This sample has about 85,000 distinct CDR3 sequences, with approximately 46% found just once. Their antigens are not known. Sequenced material: CD8+ T cells from cultured PBMCs, taken from culture after CMV antigen stimulation. The source of these receptors is a human donor in good health (CMV status not recorded). Some clones in this sample may be carry-over from other donors' samples. Both conserved end residues are part of each CDR3. Fields, in order: D gene, clone size, V gene, J gene, CDR3 protein, CDR3 DNA. The D gene is left open where the match is weak. Size is stated for part of the rows, as once, few or many counts, or as a class when the clone is expanded.

d_gene: .; abundance: many; v_gene: TRBV7-2; j_gene: TRBJ2-5; CDR3aa: CASSLNMQETQYF; CDR3nt: TGTGCCAGCAGCTTAAACATGCAAGAGACCCAGTACTTC
d_gene: .; abundance: .; v_gene: TRBV7-2; j_gene: TRBJ1-6; CDR3aa: CASSLVGGRSPLHF; CDR3nt: TGTGCCAGCAGCTTAGTGGGAGGGCGATCACCCCTCCACTTT
d_gene: .; abundance: once; v_gene: TRBV7-6; j_gene: TRBJ2-7; CDR3aa: CASSLIRASSYEQYF; CDR3nt: TGTGCCAGCAGCTTAATACGGGCCTCCTCCTACGAGCAGTACTTC
d_gene: .; abundance: .; v_gene: TRBV7-4; j_gene: TRBJ2-2; CDR3aa: CASSNRAGGTGELFF; CDR3nt: TGTGCCAGCAGTAACCGGGCCGGGGGCACCGGGGAGCTGTTTTTT
d_gene: .; abundance: few; v_gene: TRBV4-1; j_gene: TRBJ2-5; CDR3aa: CASSLTQGNWVETQYF; CDR3nt: TGCGCCAGCAGCCTAACCCAGGGGAATTGGGTGGAGACCCAGTACTTC
d_gene: TRBD2; abundance: few; v_gene: TRBV20-1; j_gene: TRBJ2-7; CDR3aa: CSARDPPSGYEQYF; CDR3nt: TGCAGTGCTAGAGATCCCCCTAGCGGGTACGAGCAGTACTTC
d_gene: .; abundance: .; v_gene: TRBV23-1; j_gene: TRBJ1-4; CDR3aa: CASSRQDRNEKLFF; CDR3nt: TGCGCCAGCAGTCGACAGGATCGGAATGAAAAACTGTTTTTT
d_gene: .; abundance: .; v_gene: TRBV24-1; j_gene: TRBJ2-1; CDR3aa: CATSGDRERKPPRNEQFF; CDR3nt: TGTGCCACCAGTGGCGATAGAGAGCGGAAGCCCCCCCGGAATGAGCAGTTCTTC
d_gene: .; abundance: .; v_gene: TRBV13; j_gene: TRBJ2-1; CDR3aa: CASSGTGYNEQFF; CDR3nt: TGTGCCAGCAGCGGGACGGGGTACAATGAGCAGTTCTTC
d_gene: TRBD1; abundance: .; v_gene: TRBV6-2/TRBV6-3; j_gene: TRBJ1-1; CDR3aa: CASSYMGTGETEAFF; CDR3nt: TGTGCCAGCAGTTACATGGGGACAGGGGAAACTGAAGCTTTCTTT
d_gene: TRBD2; abundance: .; v_gene: TRBV13; j_gene: TRBJ2-1; CDR3aa: CASSLSLAGSNEQFF; CDR3nt: TGTGCCAGCAGCTTAAGTCTAGCGGGGTCCAATGAGCAGTTCTTC
d_gene: .; abundance: .; v_gene: TRBV7-2; j_gene: TRBJ2-7; CDR3aa: CASSLMGNEQYF; CDR3nt: TGTGCCAGCAGCTTAATGGGGAACGAGCAGTACTTC
d_gene: .; abundance: .; v_gene: TRBV4-1; j_gene: TRBJ1-2; CDR3aa: CASSQVGSGEYYGYTF; CDR3nt: TGCGCCAGCAGCCAAGTGGGGTCAGGGGAGTACTATGGCTACACCTTC
d_gene: .; abundance: .; v_gene: TRBV28; j_gene: TRBJ1-5; CDR3aa: CASSRARVSNQPQHF; CDR3nt: TGTGCCAGCTCGAGGGCCCGGGTGAGCAATCAGCCCCAGCATTTT
d_gene: .; abundance: few; v_gene: TRBV6-5; j_gene: TRBJ2-1; CDR3aa: CASREGAWGVKNEQFF; CDR3nt: TGTGCCAGCAGAGAAGGAGCGTGGGGGGTGAAGAATGAGCAGTTCTTC
d_gene: TRBD2; abundance: .; v_gene: TRBV12-3/TRBV12-4; j_gene: TRBJ2-2; CDR3aa: CASNRGGGGELFF; CDR3nt: TGTGCCAGCAATCGTGGGGGGGGCGGGGAGCTGTTTTTT
d_gene: .; abundance: .; v_gene: TRBV6-2/TRBV6-3; j_gene: TRBJ1-4; CDR3aa: CASSYSQGTNEKLFF; CDR3nt: TGTGCCAGCAGTTACTCGCAGGGAACTAATGAAAAACTGTTTTTT
d_gene: TRBD2; abundance: .; v_gene: TRBV29-1; j_gene: TRBJ2-1; CDR3aa: CSVVGASGSSYNEQFF; CDR3nt: TGCAGCGTTGTAGGGGCTAGCGGGAGCTCCTACAATGAGCAGTTCTTC
d_gene: .; abundance: few; v_gene: TRBV4-1; j_gene: TRBJ1-5; CDR3aa: CASSQGFGGNQPQHF; CDR3nt: TGCGCCAGCAGCCAAGGATTTGGGGGGAATCAGCCCCAGCATTTT
d_gene: .; abundance: many; v_gene: TRBV7-6; j_gene: TRBJ2-1; CDR3aa: CASGRSKGNEQFF; CDR3nt: TGTGCCAGCGGGAGGTCTAAAGGGAATGAGCAGTTCTTC
d_gene: .; abundance: .; v_gene: TRBV5-1; j_gene: TRBJ1-5; CDR3aa: CASSFAGAENQPQHF; CDR3nt: TGCGCCAGCAGCTTCGCGGGGGCCGAGAATCAGCCCCAGCATTTT
d_gene: .; abundance: .; v_gene: TRBV12-3/TRBV12-4; j_gene: TRBJ2-7; CDR3aa: CASSLAPGGYEQYF; CDR3nt: TGTGCCAGCAGTTTAGCCCCCGGGGGTTACGAGCAGTACTTC
d_gene: .; abundance: .; v_gene: TRBV2; j_gene: TRBJ2-3; CDR3aa: CASRDRQTDTQYF; CDR3nt: TGTGCCAGCAGAGACAGGCAAACAGATACGCAGTATTTT
d_gene: .; abundance: .; v_gene: TRBV7-9; j_gene: TRBJ2-3; CDR3aa: CASSLVEPTDTQYF; CDR3nt: TGTGCCAGCAGCTTAGTAGAGCCCACAGATACGCAGTATTTT
d_gene: .; abundance: .; v_gene: TRBV7-8; j_gene: TRBJ2-5; CDR3aa: CASSSSLLSSVGTQYF; CDR3nt: TGTGCCAGCAGTTCCTCCCTCCTCTCTAGCGTGGGGACCCAGTACTTC
d_gene: .; abundance: .; v_gene: TRBV7-9; j_gene: TRBJ1-1; CDR3aa: CASSLVLGGNTEAFF; CDR3nt: TGTGCCAGCAGCTTAGTACTTGGGGGGAACACTGAAGCTTTCTTT
d_gene: .; abundance: .; v_gene: TRBV6-2/TRBV6-3; j_gene: TRBJ2-7; CDR3aa: CASSSHHYEQYF; CDR3nt: TGTGCCAGCAGTTCTCATCACTACGAGCAGTACTTC
d_gene: TRBD2; abundance: .; v_gene: TRBV7-2; j_gene: TRBJ2-5; CDR3aa: CASSPSGTKETQYF; CDR3nt: TGTGCCAGCAGCCCATCCGGGACTAAAGAGACCCAGTACTTC
d_gene: .; abundance: few; v_gene: TRBV7-9; j_gene: TRBJ2-7; CDR3aa: CASSLERFRMQYF; CDR3nt: TGTGCCAGCAGCTTAGAACGGTTCAGGATGCAGTACTTC